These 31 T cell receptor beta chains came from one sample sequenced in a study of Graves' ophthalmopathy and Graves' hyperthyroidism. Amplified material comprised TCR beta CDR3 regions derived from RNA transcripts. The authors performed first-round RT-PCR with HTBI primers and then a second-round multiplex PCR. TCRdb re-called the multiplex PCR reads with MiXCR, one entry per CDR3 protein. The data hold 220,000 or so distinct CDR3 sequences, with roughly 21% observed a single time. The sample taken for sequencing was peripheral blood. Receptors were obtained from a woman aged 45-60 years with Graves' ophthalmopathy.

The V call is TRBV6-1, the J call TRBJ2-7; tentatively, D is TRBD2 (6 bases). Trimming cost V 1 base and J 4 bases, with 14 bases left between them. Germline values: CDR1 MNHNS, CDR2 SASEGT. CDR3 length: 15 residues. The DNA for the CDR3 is TGTGCCAGCAGTGAAGGGGCAGGAGGGTTTTACGAGCAGTACTTC. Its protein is CASSEGAGGFYEQYF.

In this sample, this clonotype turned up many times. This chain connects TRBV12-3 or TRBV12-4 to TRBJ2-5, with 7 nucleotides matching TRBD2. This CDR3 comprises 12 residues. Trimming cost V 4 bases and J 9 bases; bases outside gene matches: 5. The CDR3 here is CASSSTGGSQYF. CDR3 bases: TGTGCCAGCAGTTCCACCGGGGGGTCCCAGTACTTC.

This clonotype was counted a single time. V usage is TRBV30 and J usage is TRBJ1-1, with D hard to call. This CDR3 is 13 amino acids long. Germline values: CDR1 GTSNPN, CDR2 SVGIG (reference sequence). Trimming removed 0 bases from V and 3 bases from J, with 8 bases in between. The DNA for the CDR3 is TGTGCCTGGAGTGTATCTGTCTACACTGAAGCTTTCTTT. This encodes CAWSVSVYTEAFF.

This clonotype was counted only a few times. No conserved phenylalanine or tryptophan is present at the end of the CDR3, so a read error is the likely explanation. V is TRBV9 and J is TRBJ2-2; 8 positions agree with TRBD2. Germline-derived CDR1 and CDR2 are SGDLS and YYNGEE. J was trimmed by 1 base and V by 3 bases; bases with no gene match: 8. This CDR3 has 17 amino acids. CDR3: CASSGRRLAGNTGELFI. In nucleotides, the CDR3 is TGTGCCAGCAGCGGACGCAGGCTAGCGGGGAACACCGGGGAGCTGTTTATT.

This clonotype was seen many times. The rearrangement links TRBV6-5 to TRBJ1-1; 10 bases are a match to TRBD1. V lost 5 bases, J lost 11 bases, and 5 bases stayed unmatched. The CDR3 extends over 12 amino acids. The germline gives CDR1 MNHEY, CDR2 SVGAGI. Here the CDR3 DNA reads TGTGCCAGCAGTACCGGGACAGGGGTCGCTTTCTTT. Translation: CASSTGTGVAFF.

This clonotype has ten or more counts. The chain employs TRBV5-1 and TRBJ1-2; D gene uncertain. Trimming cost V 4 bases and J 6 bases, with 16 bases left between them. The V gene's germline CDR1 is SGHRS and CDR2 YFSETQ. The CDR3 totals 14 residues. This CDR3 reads CASSQPRGRNGYTF. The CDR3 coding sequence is TGCGCCAGCAGCCAGCCTCGGGGAAGGAATGGCTACACCTTC.

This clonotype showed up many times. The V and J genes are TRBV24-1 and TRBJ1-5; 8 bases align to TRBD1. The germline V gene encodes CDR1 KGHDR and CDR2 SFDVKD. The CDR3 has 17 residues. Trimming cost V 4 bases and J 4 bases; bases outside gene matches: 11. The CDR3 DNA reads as TGTGCCACCAGTGAAGCTTCCCGGACAGGGAGAAATCAGCCCCAGCATTTT. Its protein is CATSEASRTGRNQPQHF.

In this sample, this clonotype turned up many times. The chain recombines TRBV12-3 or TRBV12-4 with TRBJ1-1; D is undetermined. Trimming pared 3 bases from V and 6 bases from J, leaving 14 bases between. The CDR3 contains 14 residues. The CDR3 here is CASSLRARPSEAFF. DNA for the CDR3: TGTGCCAGCAGTTTGAGGGCAAGGCCGTCTGAAGCTTTCTTT.

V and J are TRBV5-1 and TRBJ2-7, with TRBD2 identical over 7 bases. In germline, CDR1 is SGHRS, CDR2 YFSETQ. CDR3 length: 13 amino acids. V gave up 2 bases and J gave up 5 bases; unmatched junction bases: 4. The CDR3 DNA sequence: TGCGCCAGCAGCTTAGGCGGGAGAGACGAGCAGTACTTC. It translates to CASSLGGRDEQYF.

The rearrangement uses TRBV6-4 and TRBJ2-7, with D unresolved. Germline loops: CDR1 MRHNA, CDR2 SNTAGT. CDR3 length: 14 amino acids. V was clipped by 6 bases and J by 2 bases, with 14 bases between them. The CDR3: CASRDNPPTYEQYF. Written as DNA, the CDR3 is TGTGCCAGCAGAGACAATCCACCGACCTACGAGCAGTACTTC.

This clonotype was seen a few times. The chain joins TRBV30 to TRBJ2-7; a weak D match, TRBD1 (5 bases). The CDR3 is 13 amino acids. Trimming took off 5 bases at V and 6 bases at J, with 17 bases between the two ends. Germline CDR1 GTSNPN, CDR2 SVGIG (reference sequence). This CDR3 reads CAWASGIRLEQYF. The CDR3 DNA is TGTGCCTGGGCCTCAGGGATACGGCTCGAGCAGTACTTC.

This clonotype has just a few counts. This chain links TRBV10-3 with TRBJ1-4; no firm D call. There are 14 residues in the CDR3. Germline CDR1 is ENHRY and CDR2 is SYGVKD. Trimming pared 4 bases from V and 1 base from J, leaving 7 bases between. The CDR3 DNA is TGTGCCATCAGTGCCAGAGGAACTAATGAAAAACTGTTTTTT. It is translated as CAISARGTNEKLFF.

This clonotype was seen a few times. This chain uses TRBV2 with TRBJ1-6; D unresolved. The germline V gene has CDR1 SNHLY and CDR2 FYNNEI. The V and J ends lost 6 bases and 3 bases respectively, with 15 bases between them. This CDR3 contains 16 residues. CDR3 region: CASSLVRGVYNSPLHF. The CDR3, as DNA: TGTGCCAGCAGCTTAGTACGAGGAGTCTATAATTCACCCCTCCACTTT. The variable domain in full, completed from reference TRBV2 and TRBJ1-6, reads EPEVTQTPSHQVTQMGQEVILRCVPISNHLYFYWYRQILGQKVEFLVSFYNNEISEKSEIFDDQFSVERPDGSNFTLKIRSTKLEDSAMYFCASSLVRGVYNSPLHFGNGTRLTVT.

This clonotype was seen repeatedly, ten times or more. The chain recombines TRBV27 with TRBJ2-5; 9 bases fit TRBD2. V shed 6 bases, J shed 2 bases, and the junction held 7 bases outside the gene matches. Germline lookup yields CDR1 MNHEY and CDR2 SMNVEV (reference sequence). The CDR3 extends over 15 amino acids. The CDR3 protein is CASSPIAGEQETQYF. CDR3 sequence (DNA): TGTGCCAGCAGCCCTATAGCGGGAGAACAAGAGACCCAGTACTTC.

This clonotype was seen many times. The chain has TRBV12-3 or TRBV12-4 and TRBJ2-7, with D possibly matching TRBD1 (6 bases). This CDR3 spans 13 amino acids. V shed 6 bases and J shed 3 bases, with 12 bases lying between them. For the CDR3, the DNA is TGTGCCAGCAGGCCGACAGGAGACTACGAGCAGTACTTC. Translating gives CASRPTGDYEQYF.

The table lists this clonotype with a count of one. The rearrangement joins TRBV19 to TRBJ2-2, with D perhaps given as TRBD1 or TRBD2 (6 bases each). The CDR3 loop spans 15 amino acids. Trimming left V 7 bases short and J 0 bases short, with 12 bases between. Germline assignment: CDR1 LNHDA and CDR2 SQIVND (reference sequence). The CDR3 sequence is CASKGGQANTGELFF. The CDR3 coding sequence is TGTGCCAGTAAGGGGGGCCAGGCGAACACCGGGGAGCTGTTTTTT. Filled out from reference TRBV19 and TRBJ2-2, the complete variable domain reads DGGITQSPKYLFRKEGQNVTLSCEQNLNHDAMYWYRQDPGQGLRLIYYSQIVNDFQKGDIAEGYSVSREKKESFPLTVTSAQKNPTAFYLCASKGGQANTGELFFGEGSRLTVL.

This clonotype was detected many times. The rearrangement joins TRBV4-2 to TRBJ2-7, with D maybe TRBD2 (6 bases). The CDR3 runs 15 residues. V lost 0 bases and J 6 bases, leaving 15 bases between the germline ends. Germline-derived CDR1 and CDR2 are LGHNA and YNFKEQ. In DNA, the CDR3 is TGTGCCAGCAGCCAAGATTCCGGGAGCCAAAGCGAGCAGTACTTC. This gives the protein CASSQDSGSQSEQYF.

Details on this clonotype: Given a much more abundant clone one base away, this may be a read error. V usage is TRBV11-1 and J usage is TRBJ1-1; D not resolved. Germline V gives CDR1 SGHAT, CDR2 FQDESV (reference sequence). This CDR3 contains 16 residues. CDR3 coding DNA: TGTGCCATCAGCACTATATTGTCAACCGACGCTCTACGGGCTTTCTTT. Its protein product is CAISTILSTDALRAFF.

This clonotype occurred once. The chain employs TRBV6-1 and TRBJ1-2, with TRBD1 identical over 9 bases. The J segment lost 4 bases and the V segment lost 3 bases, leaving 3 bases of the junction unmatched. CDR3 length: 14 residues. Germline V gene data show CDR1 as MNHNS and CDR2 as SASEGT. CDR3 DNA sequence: TGTGCCAGCAGTGATGGGACAGGGCTCTATGGCTACACCTTC. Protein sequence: CASSDGTGLYGYTF.

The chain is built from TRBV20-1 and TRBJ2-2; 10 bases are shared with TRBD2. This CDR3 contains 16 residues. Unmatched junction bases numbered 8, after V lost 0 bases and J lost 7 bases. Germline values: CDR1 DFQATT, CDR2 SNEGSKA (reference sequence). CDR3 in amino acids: CSARDMIRLAGGELFF. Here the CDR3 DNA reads TGCAGTGCTAGAGATATGATTAGACTAGCGGGCGGGGAGCTGTTTTTT.

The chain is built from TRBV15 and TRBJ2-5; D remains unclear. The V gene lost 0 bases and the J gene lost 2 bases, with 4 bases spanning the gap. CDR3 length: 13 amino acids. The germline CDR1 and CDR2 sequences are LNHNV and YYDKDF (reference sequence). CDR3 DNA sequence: TGTGCCACCAGCAGAGACAGTCAAGAGACCCAGTACTTC. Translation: CATSRDSQETQYF.

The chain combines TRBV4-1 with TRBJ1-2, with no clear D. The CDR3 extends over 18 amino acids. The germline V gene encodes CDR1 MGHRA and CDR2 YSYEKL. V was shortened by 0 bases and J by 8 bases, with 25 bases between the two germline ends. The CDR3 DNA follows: TGCGCCAGCAGCCAAGATCGGAGGAACGTAAACACGCAGAAAGGCTACACCTTC. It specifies CASSQDRRNVNTQKGYTF.

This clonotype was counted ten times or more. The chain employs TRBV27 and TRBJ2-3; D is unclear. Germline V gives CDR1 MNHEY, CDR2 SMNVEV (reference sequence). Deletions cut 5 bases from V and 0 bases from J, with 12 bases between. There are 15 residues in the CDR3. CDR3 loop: CASSPRITSTDTQYF. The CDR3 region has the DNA TGTGCCAGCAGTCCAAGGATAACTAGCACAGATACGCAGTATTTT.

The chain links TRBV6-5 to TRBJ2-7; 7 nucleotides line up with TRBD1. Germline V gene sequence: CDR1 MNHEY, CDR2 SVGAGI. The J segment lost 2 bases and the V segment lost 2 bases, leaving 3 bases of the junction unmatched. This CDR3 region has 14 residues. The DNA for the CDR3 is TGTGCCAGCAGTTACAAGGGACAGACCTACGAGCAGTACTTC. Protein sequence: CASSYKGQTYEQYF.

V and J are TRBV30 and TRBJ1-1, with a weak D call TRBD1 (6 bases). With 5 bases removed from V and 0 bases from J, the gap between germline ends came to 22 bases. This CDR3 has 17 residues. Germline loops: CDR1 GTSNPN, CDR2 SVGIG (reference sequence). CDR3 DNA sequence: TGTGCCTGGGGAACAAGGGGGAGGGTAGGAATGAACACTGAAGCTTTCTTT. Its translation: CAWGTRGRVGMNTEAFF.

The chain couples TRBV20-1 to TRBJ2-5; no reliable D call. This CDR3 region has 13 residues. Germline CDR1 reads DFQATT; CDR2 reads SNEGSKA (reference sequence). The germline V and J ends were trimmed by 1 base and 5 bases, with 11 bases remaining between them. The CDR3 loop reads CSARVIGWETQYF. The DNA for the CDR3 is TGCAGTGCTAGAGTTATCGGCTGGGAGACCCAGTACTTC.

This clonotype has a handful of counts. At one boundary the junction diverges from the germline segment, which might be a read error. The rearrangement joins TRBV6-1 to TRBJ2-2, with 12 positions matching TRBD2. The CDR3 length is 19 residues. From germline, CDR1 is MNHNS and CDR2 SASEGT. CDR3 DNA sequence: TGTGCCAGCAGTGAACCCCTAGCGGGAGGGTACTCGAACACCGGGGGGCTGTTTTTT. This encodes CASSEPLAGGYSNTGGLFF.

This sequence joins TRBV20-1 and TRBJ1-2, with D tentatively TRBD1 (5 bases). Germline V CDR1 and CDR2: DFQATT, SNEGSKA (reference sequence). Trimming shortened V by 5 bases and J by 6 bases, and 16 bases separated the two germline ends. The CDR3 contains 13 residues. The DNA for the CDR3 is TGCAGTGCTTGGACACCCGGAGACGATGGCTACACCTTC. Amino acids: CSAWTPGDDGYTF.

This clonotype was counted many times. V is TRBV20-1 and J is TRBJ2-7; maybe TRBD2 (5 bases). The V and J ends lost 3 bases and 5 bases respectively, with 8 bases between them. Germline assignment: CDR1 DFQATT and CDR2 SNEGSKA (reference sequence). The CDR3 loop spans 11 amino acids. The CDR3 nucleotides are TGCAGTGCTAGTATCGGGGACGAGCAGTACTTC. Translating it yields CSASIGDEQYF.

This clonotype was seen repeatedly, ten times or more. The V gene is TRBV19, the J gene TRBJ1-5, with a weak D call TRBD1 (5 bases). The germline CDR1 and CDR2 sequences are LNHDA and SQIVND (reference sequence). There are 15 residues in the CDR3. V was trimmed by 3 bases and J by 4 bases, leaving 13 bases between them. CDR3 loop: CASSIIGGGNQPQHF. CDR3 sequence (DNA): TGTGCCAGTAGTATCATTGGGGGGGGGAATCAGCCCCAGCATTTT.

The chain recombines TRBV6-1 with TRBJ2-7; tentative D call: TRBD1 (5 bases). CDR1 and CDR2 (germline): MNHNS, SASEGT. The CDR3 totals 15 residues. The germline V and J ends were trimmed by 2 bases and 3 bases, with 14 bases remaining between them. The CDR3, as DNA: TGTGCCAGCAGTGAACTCCAGGGTGTCAACTACGAGCAGTACTTC. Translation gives CASSELQGVNYEQYF.